This T cell receptor beta chain was recovered during a study of shared clonotypes between healthy human individuals. The V and J ends lost 8 bases and 0 bases respectively, with 11 bases between them. Germline CDR1 SQVTM, CDR2 ANQGSEA. The CDR3 length is 13 residues. Generated by immunoSEQ multiplex PCR, the TCRdb table keeps only in-frame clones and is missing some. The sample lists roughly 1,600,000 clones, approximately 98.5% seen once, with 0.36% in the top ten. Study outcomes and limitations: The study generally estimated greater richness for naive than memory subsets.

Note on this clone: Its matching antigen is unknown.

What was sequenced was naive CD4+ T cells sorted from blood. Indicated subset: CD45RA+ positively selected. This chain uses TRBV29-1 with TRBJ2-1; D unclear. This sequence was found in a man aged 25-45 years in good health. Here the CDR3 DNA reads TGCAGCTTAGCCACGTCCTCCTACAATGAGCAGTTCTTC. Translating gives CSLATSSYNEQFF.